This T cell receptor (beta chain) is drawn from a study of blood T cell repertoires in COVID-19 (dated by TCRdb to 2020 to 2022). Context from the whole study: Samples covering the acute and convalescent phases of COVID-19 were provided by collaborators in the United States, Italy and Spain. The prospective study material was composed of cDNA or gDNA derived from T cells, B-cell-depleted T cells, or PBMCs. Subjects who had been exposed to COVID-19, were actively infected with it, or had recovered from it provided the deeply sampled blood TCRbeta repertoires that made up the dataset. Sample metadata almost always included a de-identified subject ID, COVID-19 status, age in years and sex. The repertoires were released in a freely available public database intended as a resource for research on the immune response to SARS-CoV-2. HLA class I and class II types, where available, came from metadata supplied by the sample provider rather than from assay-based typing. Samples came from the ongoing ImmuneRACE study (first 160 participants) plus 1,254 subjects from 6 global collaborators. Overall results and qualifications from the work: How much clinical and demographic metadata was included differed by source and by participant, and the metadata was provided uncurated.

The immunoSEQ Assay, a bias-controlled multiplex PCR, was used to amplify TCRbeta CDR3 regions from genomic DNA. On the authors' methods: Within the assay, amplification of reference gene primers was used to estimate how many nucleated cells each sample contained. Sequence reads were collapsed and filtered to measure the absolute abundance of every unique TCRbeta CDR3 rearrangement. For each sample, productive Simpson clonality was calculated as the square root of Simpson's diversity index over productive rearrangements. TCRdb retrieved this table from immuneACCESS and kept in-frame rearrangements only. Not all clones are present; in checked studies, unresolved V genes account for under half, and no reason is known for the remainder. V and J calls and clone size come straight from that table; D and trimming were deduced from the DNA. The sample table lists roughly 170,000 clones, nearly 80% of them with a count of one. The ten top clones hold roughly 28% of the sample.

Each collaborating institution followed its own protocols to collect whole blood in K2EDTA tubes. For TCRbeta analysis, collaborators shipped samples in one of three forms: frozen whole blood, isolated PBMCs, or DNA extracted from either of those sample types. V is cut back by 6 bases and J by 8 bases, with 9 bases in the junction unmatched. The CDR3 sequence holds 13 residues, the cysteine and phenylalanine included. Only the CDR3 region is kept as DNA, spanning 39 bases read in frame from base 1. From a lookup of the germline V gene (reference sequence), CDR1 and CDR2 are LGHDT and YNNKEL. Concerning this clone: The specificity of this receptor is unknown. Base qualities are not at hand, and no much larger clone is one base apart.

Material: peripheral blood. The sequence links TRBV3-1 (or the pseudogene TRBV3-2) to TRBJ1-2, and 7 junction bases match TRBD1. The sequence came from a woman in her 70s with acute or convalescent COVID-19. The CDR3 region has the sequence CASREQGSRGYTF. Here is the DNA: TGTGCCAGCAGGGAACAGGGGTCGCGCGGCTACACCTTC.